Here is one T cell receptor beta chain with its context. The antigen it binds to is not known. Qualities for individual bases were not recorded, and no much larger clone is one base off. The sample's time point label, in plain terms: patch test 1, 2 weeks after DPC sensitization. The label giving this sample's treatment or condition can be read as: therapeutic diphenylcyclopropenone sensitization with weekly scalp DPC. At every patch-test visit, the blood draw took place before the patch test was put on. Eligible patients were aged 18 to 70, diagnosed with alopecia, deemed suitable for DPC therapy, and excluded if pregnant. Total RNA was extracted from unfractionated whole blood that had been collected in Tempus Blood RNA tubes. From its cysteine to its phenylalanine, the CDR3 spans 11 amino acids. Solely the CDR3 DNA is kept, with 33 bases framed from the first base. V and J lose 3 bases and 10 bases, and a span of 4 bases separates them. CDR1 and CDR2 were assigned from the germline V gene as MDHEN and SYDVKM.

The data are from a study of human T cells and chemical hapten exposure (dated by TCRdb to about 2021). About the full investigation: For sensitization, 2% DPC in acetone was applied to a 2 cm by 2 cm area of upper inner arm skin. Libraries were pooled for sequencing, and per-sample TCR yields varied mainly because of small differences in library volumes within the pool. Patch testing was performed on the upper back with Finn chambers containing 0.01% DPC, and the patch tests were scored after 6 days according to International Contact Dermatitis Research Group standards. Approximately 30 alopecia patients provided blood for TCR sequencing at one to four time points (pre-sensitization, 2, 6 and 24 weeks). Blood samples were taken from patients before sensitization (week 0) and at 2, 6 and about 24 weeks after DPC sensitization. In alopecia patients, the study followed how the peripheral blood TCR repertoire changed in vivo over primary and secondary sensitization to diphenylcyclopropenone (DPC), a hapten. Most of the patients in the cohort were female, and the cohort covered alopecia areata with under or over 50% scalp involvement, alopecia totalis and alopecia universalis. Patients additionally received weekly therapeutic DPC doses to the scalp throughout the approximately 25-week study period.

The library was generated by RACE. Sequencing was carried out with a NextSeq 500. During library preparation, unique molecular identifiers were attached to individual cDNA molecules so that TCRs could be counted quantitatively and reproducibly. For every blood RNA sample, sequencing covered both the TCR alpha and TCR beta chains. The source study handled its data this way. Samples had a median of approximately 93,000 TCRs, with a range from roughly 23,224 to 700,000. The Decombinator software suite was used to annotate the V, J and CDR3 of the TCR reads. Every sample was subsampled to the same number of TCRs (28,000) for the PS versus PT1 abundance plots. TCRs were defined as expanded if absent before sensitization and observed at least eight times at the 2-week time point. The public reads were reanalyzed by TCRdb: fastp trimming at Q25, MiXCR alignment, in-frame beta chains only. Rows matching on CDR3 protein sequence are summarized as one entry with the most common DNA and genes. None of the V and J calls come from the authors' own analysis; TCRdb made them. The sample table contains 180,000 or so distinct CDR3 sequences; only one count was recorded for roughly 14% of them. The top ten clonotypes cover around 1.7% of the sample.

General conclusions and limits of the study: Repeated subsampling changed both the strength of the expansion versus patch-test correlation and the threshold at which that correlation became significant. Expanded TCRs formed significantly more large CDR3 similarity clusters than pre-sensitization or healthy control sets, consistent with antigen-driven responses. DPC sensitization did not change the number of TCRs with a frequency above 1 in 1000, and there was no evidence of changes in global repertoire structure. Because all patients had alopecia, a presumed autoimmune disease, the immune response of the patients might differ from that of healthy individuals. The number of PT1 expanded TCRs positively correlated with patch test score, significant at thresholds 8, 16 and 32 but not 4.

Rearrangement joined TRBV28 to TRBJ1-6, with the D gene not confidently named. This clonotype was obtained from a woman aged 30 to 39 with alopecia areata. Some clones in this sample may be carry-over from other donors' samples. Sequencing used whole blood, obtained in connection with sensitization to the hapten diphenylcyclopropenone (DPC). CDR3 region: CASSFGSPLHF. The DNA sequence reads TGTGCCAGCAGTTTTGGGTCACCCCTCCACTTT.